Listed here are 15 T cell receptor beta chains from one sample, sequenced in a study of HIV-infected patients and healthy controls. The repertoire came from unfractionated whole blood and reflected all unsorted peripheral T cells. About 450 ng RNA was reverse transcribed with alpha and beta constant-region primers. Alpha and beta chain libraries were made separately by chain-specific third strand synthesis with multiplexing indices. TCRdb fed the 5' RACE reads into MiXCR, producing one record per CDR3 protein. The repertoire has approximately 3,300 distinct CDR3 sequences, about 20% of them found once; the top ten carry under 30%. The source was blood, collected before antiretroviral therapy. Receptors originate from an adult with HIV infection.

V gene TRBV6-2 or TRBV6-3 combines with J gene TRBJ2-1, with D tentatively TRBD1 or TRBD2 (6 bases each). Germline CDR1 MNHEY, CDR2 SVGEGT. The V end lost 3 bases, the J end lost 4 bases, and 13 bases lay between the germline ends. This CDR3 comprises 15 residues. CDR3 loop: CASSYRGPTYNEQFF. The CDR3 nucleotides read TGTGCCAGCAGTTATCGGGGGCCTACTTACAATGAGCAGTTCTTC.

This clonotype is medium-sized in the sample. The V gene is TRBV9, the J gene TRBJ2-1, with 8 bases aligning to TRBD2. Trimming took 5 bases from V and 9 from J; bases not matched to a gene: 7. CDR1 is SGDLS and CDR2 is YYNGEE in the germline V gene. There are 13 residues in the CDR3. The CDR3 DNA follows: TGTGCCAGCAGAGACGGGACTAGGGGTGAGCAGTTCTTC. As protein: CASRDGTRGEQFF.

This clonotype is a singleton in its sample. One base away lies a much larger clone, so this may be a sequencing read error. The chain uses TRBV7-6 and TRBJ2-1, with TRBD2 identical over 7 bases. This CDR3 comprises 17 residues. Germline CDR1 SGHVS, CDR2 FNYEAQ. For the CDR3, the DNA is TGTGCCATCAGCCACAATCTGGGCCGGGGGGTCTACAATGAGCAGTTCTTC. Protein sequence: CAISHNLGRGVYNEQFF.

J is TRBJ1-2 and V is TRBV7-9; a possible D gene is TRBD1 (6 bases). With 3 bases removed from V and 0 bases from J, the gap between germline ends came to 14 bases. Germline V gene lookup returns CDR1 SEHNR and CDR2 FQNEAQ (reference sequence). The CDR3 is 16 amino acids. The CDR3 DNA reads TGTGCCAGCAGCTTGATTAACAGGGAGGCTAACTATGGCTACACCTTC. As protein: CASSLINREANYGYTF.

There are a few counts of this clonotype. The chain employs TRBV5-1 and TRBJ2-2, with 8 bases identical to TRBD2. V lost 4 bases and J lost 0; bases outside the gene matches: 5. Germline V CDR1 and CDR2: SGHRS, YFSETQ. The CDR3 is 16 amino acids. CDR3 bases: TGCGCCAGCAGCCAAAAACTAGCGGCGAACACCGGGGAGCTGTTTTTT. Translation gives CASSQKLAANTGELFF. Looking up the rest from reference TRBV5-1 and TRBJ2-2 gives the full variable domain: KAGVTQTPRYLIKTRGQQVTLSCSPISGHRSVSWYQQTPGQGLQFLFEYFSETQRNKGNFPGRFSGRQFSNSRSEMNVSTLELGDSALYLCASSQKLAANTGELFFGEGSRLTVL.

This clonotype qualifies as medium-sized. The rearrangement links TRBV5-6 to TRBJ2-1, with 7 bases identical to TRBD1. This CDR3 spans 15 amino acids. Germline V lookup: CDR1 SGHDT, CDR2 YYEEEE. Trimming took 2 bases from V and 4 from J; bases not matched to a gene: 6. CDR3: CASSLLRDRYNEQFF. The CDR3 region has the DNA TGTGCCAGCAGCTTACTCCGGGACAGATACAATGAGCAGTTCTTC.

This chain connects TRBV6-2 or TRBV6-3 to TRBJ2-1; 8 positions agree with TRBD1. The CDR3 has 14 residues. Germline assignment: CDR1 MNHEY and CDR2 SVGEGT. J was trimmed by 6 bases and V by 5 bases; bases with no gene match: 6. The CDR3 DNA reads as TGTGCCAGCAGTAAACGGACAGGGACCAATGAGCAGTTCTTC. This sequence encodes CASSKRTGTNEQFF.

The chain links TRBV7-2 to TRBJ1-2, with 7 nucleotides matching TRBD1. Per germline, CDR1 SGHTA and CDR2 FQGNSA. The CDR3 totals 12 residues. The trim removed 3 bases at V and 8 bases at J, leaving 3 bases unmatched. The CDR3: CASSFDRAGYTF. DNA for the CDR3: TGTGCCAGCAGCTTTGACAGGGCCGGCTACACCTTC.

To note about this clonotype: This may stem from a read error, because a much larger clone lies one nucleotide away. The chain joins TRBV6-5 to TRBJ2-6, with a tentative D call TRBD2 (7 bases). Germline V gene sequence: CDR1 MNHEY, CDR2 SVGAGI. The CDR3 runs to 18 residues. CDR3 in amino acids: CASSSRWGGRAGDNVLTF. The DNA of the CDR3 is TGTGCCAGCAGTTCCCGTTGGGGGGGCAGGGCTGGGGACAACGTCCTGACTTTC.

The gene calls are TRBV6-5 and TRBJ1-1; TRBD1 aligns across 7 bases. The J segment lost 5 bases and the V segment lost 6 bases, leaving 15 bases of the junction unmatched. This CDR3 comprises 16 residues. Germline lookup yields CDR1 MNHEY and CDR2 SVGAGI. The CDR3 loop is CASSHPRDSGLTEAFF. In DNA, the CDR3 is TGTGCCAGCAGCCACCCCCGGGACAGTGGTTTGACTGAAGCTTTCTTT.

A note on this clonotype: A much more abundant neighbour one base away suggests this may be a read error. The chain combines TRBV20-1 with TRBJ1-2; D gene ambiguous. This CDR3 is 14 amino acids long. Germline values: CDR1 DFQATT, CDR2 SNEGSKA (reference sequence). The V and J ends lost 6 bases and 5 bases respectively, with 19 bases between them. CDR3 DNA sequence: TGCAGTGCCCCGCTGGGCAGCGGCAATTATGGCTACACCTTC. The encoded protein is CSAPLGSGNYGYTF.

This clonotype qualifies as medium-sized (0.01 to 0.1%). This chain uses TRBV7-9 with TRBJ1-2; the D is unclear. The V end was cut by 8 bases, the J end by 6 bases, with 7 bases between. The germline V gene encodes CDR1 SEHNR and CDR2 FQNEAQ (reference sequence). The CDR3 extends over 10 amino acids. CDR3 sequence reads: CASGGNGYTF. The CDR3 DNA is TGTGCCAGCGGAGGGAATGGCTACACCTTC. The entire variable domain, with the rest obtained from reference TRBV7-9 and TRBJ1-2, is as follows: DTGVSQNPRHKITKRGQNVTFRCDPISEHNRLYWYRQTLGQGPEFLTYFQNEAQLEKSRLLSDRFSAERPKGSFSTLEIQRTEQGDSAMYLCASGGNGYTFGSGTRLTVV.

This clonotype occurred a few times. V is TRBV29-1 and J is TRBJ1-1; no clear D gene. V lost 6 bases, J lost 1 base, and 15 bases lay in between. The germline V gene has CDR1 SQVTM and CDR2 ANQGSEA. This CDR3 is built from 14 residues. The CDR3 coding sequence is TGCAGCGTCGGACTTGTTTGGCCGAACACTGAAGCTTTCTTT. Amino acid sequence: CSVGLVWPNTEAFF.

This sequence joins TRBV12-5 and TRBJ2-7; 7 bases match TRBD1. CDR1 is LGHNT and CDR2 is FRNRAP in the germline V gene. V shed 1 base, J shed 6 bases, and the junction held 3 bases outside the gene matches. The CDR3 consists of 13 residues. CDR3 sequence (DNA): TGTGCTAGTGGTTTGGGACAGGGTAGCGAGCAGTACTTC. Encoded protein: CASGLGQGSEQYF.

This clonotype was observed a few times. The chain has TRBV4-1 and TRBJ2-6; TRBD2 is a possible D gene (6 bases). Germline V gene data show CDR1 as MGHRA and CDR2 as YSYEKL. The CDR3 runs to 17 residues. Trimming left V 1 base short and J 3 bases short, with 13 bases between. CDR3 sequence: CASSQAEGRSGANVLTF. The CDR3, as DNA: TGCGCCAGCAGCCAAGCGGAGGGCAGAAGTGGGGCCAACGTCCTGACTTTC.